The T cell receptor (beta chain) described here comes from a study of shared T cell receptors in the human thymus. Clones were sequenced by immunoSEQ multiplex PCR, and TCRdb holds only the in-frame ones, with some missing. The table records almost 550,000 clones, approximately 80% of them present only once. As to this clone: Different DNA sequences within this sample yield the same CDR3.

CDR1 is SGHRS and CDR2 is YFSETQ in the germline V gene. The CDR3 contains 14 residues. The V gene lost 0 bases and the J gene lost 3 bases, with 8 bases spanning the gap. In addition, the sample was reused for a study of human thymus T cells. As that report states: Healthy Finnish infants having corrective surgery for congenital heart defects served as donors. Obtained as resections during corrective heart surgery, the thymus tissue was then studied. Repertoires from thymus and blood appeared to show biased V and J gene usage. There were highly overlapping thymic repertoires among unrelated individuals, as related research reported.

This clonotype originated in a boy under two years old with a congenital heart defect. This chain links TRBV5-1 with TRBJ2-3, with TRBD2 as a possible D gene (6 bases). The sample was thymocytes. The CDR3 is CASSLVRGTDTQYF. For the CDR3, the DNA is TGCGCCAGCAGCTTGGTTCGGGGGACAGATACGCAGTATTTT.